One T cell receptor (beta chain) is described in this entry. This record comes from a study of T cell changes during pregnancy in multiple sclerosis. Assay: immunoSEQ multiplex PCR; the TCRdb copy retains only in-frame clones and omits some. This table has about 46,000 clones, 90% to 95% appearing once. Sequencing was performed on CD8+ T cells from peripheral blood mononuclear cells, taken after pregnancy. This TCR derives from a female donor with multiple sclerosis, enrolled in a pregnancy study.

The CDR3 reads CSVEDRLGYTF. The CDR3 coding sequence is TGCAGCGTTGAAGATCGTCTTGGCTACACCTTC. The V and J genes are TRBV29-1 and TRBJ1-2; D is unclear. V lost 0 bases to trimming and J lost 7 bases, with 6 bases between them. The CDR3 extends over 11 amino acids. From germline, CDR1 is SQVTM and CDR2 ANQGSEA.